A single sample gave rise to the 10 T cell receptor beta chains below, sequenced in a study of tumor and adjacent non-tumor tissue in lung cancer. The library came from three nested PCR rounds adapted from ARM-PCR protocols. Each CDR3 protein gets one entry after TCRdb re-called the multiplex PCR reads with MiXCR. The sample has 95,000 to 150,000 distinct CDR3 sequences, around three fifths seen once. The template was RNA from unsorted bulk tissue. The sequenced sample was lung tumor tissue. The receptors here all came from a man aged 25-45 years with non-small cell lung cancer.

By share, this clonotype ranks as medium-sized (0.01 to 0.1%). The chain combines TRBV20-1 with TRBJ2-4, with a tentative D call TRBD1 (6 bases). The CDR3 length is 13 residues. The V gene's germline CDR1 is DFQATT and CDR2 SNEGSKA (reference sequence). Trimming pared 2 bases from V and 2 bases from J, leaving 7 bases between. The CDR3: CSARTGSKNIQYF. The CDR3, as DNA: TGCAGTGCTAGAACAGGGTCCAAAAACATTCAGTACTTC.

J is TRBJ2-3 and V is TRBV6-5; 13 nucleotides align to TRBD2. V lost 5 bases, J lost 8 bases, and 10 bases stayed unmatched. Germline CDR1 reads MNHEY; CDR2 reads SVGAGI. This CDR3 contains 16 residues. The CDR3 nucleotides read TGTGCCAGCAGTACTACTAGCGGGGGGGCAAGGGTTACGCAGTATTTT. Protein sequence: CASSTTSGGARVTQYF.

Turning to this clonotype: Possible read error: a much larger clone is one base away. CDR3 nucleotide sequence: TGTGCCATCAGTGAAGGCAGGTACGTCAAGCAGTACTTC. Its translation: CAISEGRYVKQYF. This sequence joins TRBV10-3 and TRBJ2-7, with D unclear. Germline-derived CDR1 and CDR2 are ENHRY and SYGVKD. V was shortened by 3 bases and J by 8 bases, with 14 bases between the two germline ends. The CDR3 sequence is 13 residues long.

Of note for this clonotype: At one end, the junction sequence differs from germline, possibly due to a read error. The CDR3 loop reads CASSLSQRGGRDKQYF. Written as DNA, the CDR3 is TGTGCCAGCAGCTTGTCCCAGCGGGGGGGTAGAGATAAGCAGTATTTT. The chain links TRBV5-4 to TRBJ2-3; 10 nucleotides agree with TRBD2. The germline CDR1 and CDR2 sequences are SGHNT and YYREEE (reference sequence). CDR3 length: 16 amino acids. The variable domain in full, completed from reference TRBV5-4 and TRBJ2-3, reads ETGVTQSPTHLIKTRGQQVTLRCSSQSGHNTVSWYQQALGQGPQFIFQYYREEENGRGNFPPRFSGLQFPNYSSELNVNALELDDSALYLCASSLSQRGGRDKQYFGPGTRLTVL.

About this clonotype itself: Being one base from a much bigger clone, this may be a read error. The CDR3 sequence is CASSQEWTNIGELFF. For the CDR3, the DNA is TGCGCCAGCAGCCAAGAGTGGACCAACATCGGGGAGCTGTTTTTT. The gene calls are TRBV4-1 and TRBJ2-2; D gene unclear. The germline V gene has CDR1 MGHRA and CDR2 YSYEKL. The CDR3 is 15 residues long.

This clonotype was picked up a small number of times. Germline is not matched at one junction end, which may reflect a read error. The chain employs TRBV6-5 and TRBJ1-6, with D perhaps TRBD1 (6 bases). Germline CDR1 and CDR2: MNHEY and SVGAGI. CDR3 length equals 15 residues. DNA for the CDR3: TGTGCCAGCACCCCCGTTGGGGGCCCGGGATCACCCCTCCGCTTT. Residues: CASTPVGGPGSPLRF.

CDR3 protein: CASSQDLNRGPNYGYTF. CDR3 DNA sequence: TGCGCCAGCAGCCAAGATTTGAACAGGGGACCTAACTATGGCTACACCTTC. This chain joins TRBV4-1 and TRBJ1-2; TRBD1 agrees at 7 bases. The CDR3 is made up of 17 amino acids. Losses at the gene ends were 0 bases for V and 0 bases for J; bases not matched to a gene: 7. CDR1 is MGHRA and CDR2 is YSYEKL in the germline V gene.

The J gene is TRBJ2-7, the V gene TRBV13, with D possibly being TRBD1 (5 bases). Germline V gives CDR1 PRHDT, CDR2 FYEKMQ (reference sequence). The CDR3 is 14 amino acids. V shed 3 bases and J shed 3 bases, with 12 bases lying between them. CDR3 amino acids: CASSFKTDHYEQYF. The CDR3 DNA follows: TGTGCCAGCAGCTTCAAGACAGACCACTACGAGCAGTACTTC.

On this clonotype itself: At one boundary the junction diverges from the germline segment, which might be a read error. The chain couples TRBV11-2 to TRBJ1-1; TRBD1 agrees at 7 bases. The CDR3 is made up of 14 amino acids. Germline V gene data show CDR1 as SGHAT and CDR2 as FQNNGV. The CDR3 nucleotides read TGTGCCAGCAGCATAGACAGGGAGAGTACGAAAGCTTTCTTT. It is translated as CASSIDRESTKAFF.

The V and J genes are TRBV5-6 and TRBJ1-6; D not resolved. This CDR3 has 15 residues. Germline V gene sequence: CDR1 SGHDT, CDR2 YYEEEE. Deletions cut 6 bases from V and 0 bases from J, with 10 bases between. This CDR3 is CASTQLGSYNSPLHF. The CDR3 nucleotides read TGTGCCAGCACGCAATTAGGCTCCTATAATTCACCCCTCCACTTT.